Listed below are T cell receptor beta chains from one sample, sequenced in a study of molecular identifiers for immune sequencing clone quantification. MiXCR, applied by TCRdb to the PCR reads, yields one record per CDR3 protein. The data contain over 50,000 distinct CDR3 sequences, around 33% of them singletons. The sample taken for sequencing was naive CD8+ T cells from blood, with Jurkat cell RNA spiked in. The receptors originated from a human donor in good health. Some libraries in this study had Jurkat cell RNA spiked in. Each CDR3 is given with its conserved first and last residue. The D gene is left open where the match is weak. Clone size appears in some rows only: once, few, many, or a class for an expanded clone.

D gene	V gene	J gene	CDR3 length	clone size	CDR3 protein	CDR3 DNA
TRBD1	TRBV4-3	TRBJ1-6	15	few	CASSQSGTGNSPLHF	TGCGCCAGCAGCCAATCCGGGACAGGGAATTCACCCCTCCACTTT
-	TRBV29-1	TRBJ1-5	13	many	CSAGTDSNQPQHF	TGCAGCGCTGGGACGGATAGCAATCAGCCCCAGCATTTT
-	TRBV4-1	TRBJ1-4	14	-	CASSQGGRPEKLFF	TGCGCCAGCAGCCAAGGGGGCAGACCTGAAAAACTGTTTTTT
TRBD2	TRBV6-2/TRBV6-3	TRBJ2-5	17	-	CASSYSVASGTRETQYF	TGTGCCAGCAGTTACTCTGTCGCTAGCGGGACACGAGAGACCCAGTACTTC
TRBD1	TRBV6-5	TRBJ1-2	13	many	CASSLGTAYGYTF	TGTGCCAGCAGTTTGGGGACAGCTTATGGCTACACCTTC
-	TRBV5-4	TRBJ1-5	12	many	CASSLGDQPQHF	TGTGCCAGCAGCTTGGGCGATCAGCCCCAGCATTTT
-	TRBV7-9	TRBJ2-3	13	many	CASSLVVADTQYF	TGTGCCAGCAGCTTAGTGGTCGCGGATACGCAGTATTTT
-	TRBV11-2	TRBJ2-1	13	few	CASELMSYNEQFF	TGTGCCAGCGAGCTAATGTCCTACAATGAGCAGTTCTTC
TRBD1	TRBV28	TRBJ1-4	15	many	CASSLTGTVGEKLFF	TGTGCCAGCAGTCTTACCGGGACAGTTGGTGAAAAACTGTTTTTT
-	TRBV10-3	TRBJ2-7	13	-	CAIGGLSSYEQYF	TGTGCCATCGGAGGACTAAGCTCCTACGAGCAGTACTTC
TRBD1	TRBV2	TRBJ2-2	15	-	CASSTGELAPGELFF	TGTGCCAGCAGTACAGGGGAACTGGCGCCCGGGGAGCTGTTTTTT
-	TRBV11-3	TRBJ2-1	15	few	CASSFFELAVREQFF	TGTGCCAGCAGCTTTTTTGAGCTAGCCGTGCGGGAGCAGTTCTTC
-	TRBV28	TRBJ1-6	13	many	CASSFSRNSPLHF	TGTGCCAGCAGTTTTTCTAGAAATTCACCCCTCCACTTT
-	TRBV5-1	TRBJ2-2	15	few	CASSLSFQNTGELFF	TGCGCCAGCAGCTTGAGTTTTCAGAACACCGGGGAGCTGTTTTTT
TRBD1	TRBV7-9	TRBJ2-2	17	many	CASSLLPGQGRTGELFF	TGTGCCAGCAGCTTACTCCCGGGACAGGGTCGTACCGGGGAGCTGTTTTTT
-	TRBV29-1	TRBJ2-1	13	-	CSVAIGSYNEQFF	TGCAGCGTTGCTATTGGCTCCTACAATGAGCAGTTCTTC
TRBD1	TRBV5-6	TRBJ2-5	12	many	CASEQGLETQYF	TGTGCCTCGGAACAGGGGCTGGAGACCCAGTACTTC
TRBD1	TRBV28	TRBJ1-5	13	few	CASSHRGGQPQHF	TGTGCCAGCAGTCACAGGGGTGGTCAGCCCCAGCATTTT
TRBD1	TRBV5-6	TRBJ2-3	16	-	CASSLARQGWEDTQYF	TGTGCCAGCAGCTTGGCCCGACAGGGTTGGGAAGATACGCAGTATTTT
TRBD1	TRBV28	TRBJ2-1	17	-	CASSLSRTGGLGETQFF	TGTGCCAGCAGTTTATCACGGACAGGGGGCCTGGGAGAGACCCAGTTCTTC
-	TRBV7-8	TRBJ2-7	15	few	CASSLSIGADYEQYF	TGTGCCAGCAGCTTATCCATTGGGGCCGACTACGAGCAGTACTTC
-	TRBV9	TRBJ1-1	13	-	CARRDRFNTEAFF	TGTGCCAGACGAGACAGATTCAACACTGAAGCTTTCTTT
TRBD2	TRBV3-1	TRBJ2-1	17	-	CASSQEAAREGRGEQFF	TGTGCCAGCAGCCAAGAGGCAGCGCGGGAGGGCCGAGGAGAGCAGTTCTTC
-	TRBV12-3/TRBV12-4	TRBJ2-1	14	many	CASSTTSHDNEQFF	TGTGCCAGCAGTACAACTAGTCACGACAATGAGCAGTTCTTC
-	TRBV28	TRBJ2-3	14	-	CASGKAMGTDTQYF	TGTGCCAGCGGCAAAGCAATGGGCACAGATACGCAGTATTTT
-	TRBV2	TRBJ2-1	14	-	CASSEYQDWAGQFF	TGTGCCAGCTCCGAATACCAGGACTGGGCGGGGCAGTTCTTC
-	TRBV13	TRBJ1-5	13	-	CASSIGGGQPQHF	TGTGCCAGCAGCATCGGGGGGGGTCAGCCCCAGCATTTT
TRBD1	TRBV7-2	TRBJ1-1	19	-	CAGSLIPVGTGLKNTEAIF	TGTGCCGGCAGCTTAATCCCTGTCGGGACAGGGTTGAAGAACACTGAAGCTATCTTT
-	TRBV20-1	TRBJ1-1	13	-	CSAKFSRNTEAFF	TGCAGTGCTAAATTTAGCCGTAACACTGAAGCTTTCTTT
-	TRBV13	TRBJ1-1	12	many	CASTRWNTEAFF	TGTGCCAGCACCCGCTGGAACACTGAAGCTTTCTTT
TRBD2	TRBV7-2	TRBJ2-1	15	many	CASSLLAGGPREQFF	TGTGCCAGCAGCTTATTAGCGGGAGGGCCCCGTGAGCAGTTCTTC
-	TRBV2	TRBJ1-5	13	many	CASSAGEGQPQHF	TGTGCCAGCAGTGCAGGGGAAGGTCAGCCCCAGCATTTT
-	TRBV13	TRBJ2-1	17	-	CASSFEGRGASYNEQFF	TGTGCCAGCAGCTTTGAAGGGAGAGGGGCCTCCTACAATGAGCAGTTCTTC
TRBD2	TRBV7-9	TRBJ2-3	16	many	CASSRGTSGRADTQYF	TGTGCCAGCAGCCGCGGGACTAGCGGGAGGGCAGATACGCAGTATTTT
-	TRBV6-2/TRBV6-3	TRBJ2-7	13	-	CASSYGQYYEQYF	TGTGCCAGCAGTTACGGCCAGTACTACGAGCAGTACTTC
-	TRBV21-1	TRBJ2-5	15	many	CASRRDIRIQETQYF	TGTGCCAGCCGCCGGGACATACGGATCCAAGAGACCCAGTACTTC
-	TRBV12-3/TRBV12-4	TRBJ2-7	12	many	CASSFGGYEQYF	TGTGCCAGCAGTTTTGGGGGGTACGAGCAGTACTTC
-	TRBV27	TRBJ1-2	14	many	CASSSTGLHYGYTF	TGTGCCAGCAGTTCGACAGGCCTCCACTATGGCTACACCTTC
-	TRBV13	TRBJ2-7	12	many	CASSSGAYEQYF	TGTGCCAGCAGCTCTGGGGCCTACGAGCAGTACTTC
-	TRBV12-3/TRBV12-4	TRBJ2-3	13	-	CASTPESTDTQYF	TGTGCCAGCACTCCCGAGAGCACAGATACGCAGTATTTT
TRBD2	TRBV7-6	TRBJ2-3	16	many	CASSSLAGVGTDTQYF	TGTGCCAGCAGCTCCTTAGCGGGAGTCGGCACAGATACGCAGTATTTT
TRBD2	TRBV27	TRBJ2-3	15	-	CAGSLLAETTDTQYF	TGTGCCGGCAGTTTACTAGCGGAGACCACAGATACGCAGTATTTT
TRBD2	TRBV27	TRBJ2-5	13	once	CASTGLAEGTQYF	TGTGCCAGCACCGGACTAGCGGAGGGGACCCAGTACTTC
TRBD2	TRBV10-2	TRBJ2-3	14	-	CATHSGRPADTQYF	TGCGCCACCCATAGCGGGAGGCCGGCAGATACGCAGTATTTT
TRBD2	TRBV11-3	TRBJ2-3	18	-	CASSLGVVTSGSTDTQYF	TGTGCCAGCAGCTTAGGGGTGGTCACTAGCGGGAGCACAGATACGCAGTATTTT
TRBD2	TRBV7-9	TRBJ2-3	17	many	CASSSTRLAGVADTQYF	TGTGCCAGCAGCTCTACGCGACTAGCGGGAGTAGCAGATACGCAGTATTTT
-	TRBV6-5	TRBJ2-1	14	-	CASSYDSSGNEQFF	TGTGCCAGCAGTTATGACTCCAGCGGGAATGAGCAGTTCTTC
-	TRBV5-6	TRBJ1-5	14	-	CASSRTSSNRPQHF	TGTGCCAGCAGCAGGACAAGTAGCAATCGGCCCCAGCATTTT
-	TRBV19	TRBJ2-3	11	few	CASSIVGTQYF	TGTGCCAGTAGTATAGTCGGTACGCAGTATTTT
-	TRBV20-1	TRBJ2-7	10	few	CSATEFEQYF	TGCAGTGCGACAGAATTCGAGCAGTACTTC
TRBD2	TRBV7-2	TRBJ2-3	17	many	CASRIFGGGGDTDTQYF	TGTGCCAGCAGGATCTTCGGGGGGGGAGGGGATACAGATACGCAGTATTTT
-	TRBV9	TRBJ2-2	13	-	CASSVGGSGELIF	TGTGCCAGCAGCGTTGGGGGCAGTGGGGAGCTGATTTTT
-	TRBV28	TRBJ2-7	13	-	CASSFLGAPEQYF	TGTGCCAGCAGTTTCCTTGGGGCCCCCGAGCAGTACTTC
-	TRBV20-1	TRBJ2-1	16	few	CSAREIPVPPGDEQFF	TGCAGTGCTAGAGAGATCCCGGTCCCCCCTGGAGATGAGCAGTTCTTC
-	TRBV12-3/TRBV12-4	TRBJ1-5	16	few	CASSSTLDSFYQPQHF	TGTGCCAGCAGTTCTACCCTGGACAGCTTCTATCAGCCCCAGCATTTT
-	TRBV9	TRBJ2-2	15	-	CASSRRRLETGELFF	TGTGCCAGCAGTCGCCGGAGACTAGAGACCGGGGAGCTGTTTTTT
-	TRBV20-1	TRBJ1-1	12	-	CSVRGIATEAFF	TGCAGTGTTAGGGGTATAGCCACTGAAGCTTTCTTT